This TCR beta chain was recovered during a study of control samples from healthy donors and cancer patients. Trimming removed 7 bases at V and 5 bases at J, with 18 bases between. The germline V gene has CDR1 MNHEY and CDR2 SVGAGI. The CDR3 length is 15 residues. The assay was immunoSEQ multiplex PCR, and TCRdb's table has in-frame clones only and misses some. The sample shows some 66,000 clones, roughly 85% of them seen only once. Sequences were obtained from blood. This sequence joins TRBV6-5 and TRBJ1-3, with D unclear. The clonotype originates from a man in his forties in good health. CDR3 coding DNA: TGTGCCAGCACTAACCTGGGAGGGTCCAGAAACACCATATATTTT. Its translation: CASTNLGGSRNTIYF.